The present entry profiles one TCR beta chain with its context. What it binds is not known. Read data end 3 residues before the CDR3 end; the end is taken from the germline J gene. Within the sample, other DNA sequences also encode this same CDR3. Prevalent HPV16 infections were excluded; only incident single HPV16 infections included. The sample belongs to a study of T cells in women clearing cervical HPV infection. Overall study context: With HLA typing for only a few women, HLA confounding remains possible.

The CDR3 sequence is 14 residues long. From germline, CDR1 is LNHDA and CDR2 SQIVND (reference sequence). J lost 5 bases, V lost 5 bases, and 7 bases had no gene match. Libraries were prepared by immunoSEQ multiplex PCR; TCRdb keeps only in-frame clonotypes and omits some of them. The sample features around 23,000 clones, with under 6.5% in its top ten. Study findings and constraints: Effector/memory and HPV-specific T cells were not isolated, and association timing is unknown.

The rearrangement links TRBV19 to TRBJ1-2, with TRBD1 matching 8 bases. The sequence came from a woman between 18 and 70 years old with a cervical HPV16 infection that either progressed to CIN3+ or cleared (not recorded which). The specimen was blood buffy coat. The sequenced part of the CDR3 DNA is TGTGCCAGTAGTCCTCAGGGGGCGAGTTATGGC. Its translation: CASSPQGASYG. The CDR3 in full is CASSPQGASYGYTF.